Listed below are T cell receptor beta chains from one sample, sequenced in a study of cytomegalovirus exposure and HLA in healthy donors. Libraries were prepared by immunoSEQ multiplex PCR; TCRdb keeps only in-frame clonotypes and omits some of them. The sample has 300,000 or so clones; 80% to 90% are singletons. The sequencing sample was made of PBMCs. The source of these receptors is a woman aged 40 to 50 in good health and CMV-seropositive. Both conserved end residues are part of each CDR3. D genes are given only for firm matches. Clone size is shown for a subset of rows, as once, few, many or a class of expanded clone.

size: .
V: TRBV4-2
length: 16
D: TRBD1
J: TRBJ1-6
CDR3: CASSQMTGGANSPLHF
DNA: TGTGCCAGCAGCCAAATGACAGGGGGCGCGAATTCACCCCTCCACTTT

size: .
V: TRBV7-2
length: 15
D: .
J: TRBJ1-3
CDR3: CASSLFSSSGNTIYF
DNA: TGTGCCAGCAGCTTATTCTCGAGCTCTGGAAACACCATATATTTT

size: .
V: TRBV30
length: 14
D: TRBD1
J: TRBJ1-2
CDR3: CAWSLLDRDYGYTF
DNA: TGTGCCTGGAGTCTACTGGACAGGGACTATGGCTACACCTTC

size: once
V: TRBV13
length: 14
D: TRBD1
J: TRBJ2-1
CDR3: CASSWRTGWNEQFF
DNA: TGTGCCAGCAGCTGGAGGACAGGGTGGAATGAGCAGTTCTTC

size: .
V: TRBV30
length: 15
D: .
J: TRBJ2-1
CDR3: CAWGDGSLVGNEQFF
DNA: TGTGCCTGGGGGGACGGGAGCTTAGTTGGAAATGAGCAGTTCTTC

size: .
V: TRBV10-3
length: 16
D: .
J: TRBJ2-1
CDR3: CAISESGLISKDEQFF
DNA: TGTGCCATCAGTGAGTCCGGACTCATATCTAAGGATGAGCAGTTCTTC

size: .
V: TRBV4-3
length: 16
D: .
J: TRBJ2-2
CDR3: CASSQEYRTNTGELFF
DNA: TGCGCCAGCAGCCAAGAATACAGGACGAACACCGGGGAGCTGTTTTTT

size: .
V: TRBV10-3
length: 16
D: .
J: TRBJ1-1
CDR3: CAIRPGTGALNTEAFF
DNA: TGTGCCATCAGGCCCGGGACTGGGGCTTTGAACACTGAAGCTTTCTTT

size: .
V: TRBV27
length: 17
D: TRBD1
J: TRBJ1-4
CDR3: CASSRTGGGSTNEKLFF
DNA: TGTGCCAGCAGTCGAACAGGGGGCGGGTCAACTAATGAAAAACTGTTTTTT

size: .
V: TRBV5-1
length: 16
D: .
J: TRBJ2-2
CDR3: CASSWDPGGNTGELFF
DNA: TGCGCCAGCAGCTGGGACCCCGGGGGGAACACCGGGGAGCTGTTTTTT

size: .
V: TRBV4-3
length: 16
D: .
J: TRBJ1-3
CDR3: CASSRSQRSSGNTIYF
DNA: TGCGCCAGCAGCCGTAGTCAGAGGAGCTCTGGAAACACCATATATTTT

size: .
V: TRBV23-1
length: 16
D: TRBD1
J: TRBJ1-1
CDR3: CASSQSRDRVDTEAFF
DNA: TGCGCCAGCAGTCAATCGAGAGACAGGGTAGACACTGAAGCTTTCTTT

size: .
V: TRBV9
length: 16
D: TRBD1
J: TRBJ2-6
CDR3: CASSVGTGSGANVLTF
DNA: TGTGCCAGCAGCGTAGGGACAGGATCCGGGGCCAACGTCCTGACTTTC

size: few
V: TRBV7-9
length: 13
D: TRBD1
J: TRBJ2-7
CDR3: CASTGQGPYEQYF
DNA: TGTGCCAGCACGGGACAGGGGCCCTACGAGCAGTACTTC

size: .
V: TRBV7-2
length: 15
D: TRBD1
J: TRBJ2-7
CDR3: CASSLGEQGLGEQYF
DNA: TGTGCCAGCAGCTTAGGGGAACAGGGGTTGGGAGAGCAGTACTTC

size: .
V: TRBV2
length: 14
D: TRBD1
J: TRBJ2-7
CDR3: CASGGQEKSYEQYF
DNA: TGTGCCAGCGGGGGACAGGAAAAATCCTACGAGCAGTACTTC

size: .
V: TRBV19
length: 18
D: TRBD1
J: TRBJ2-6
CDR3: CASSLGTALGSGANVLTF
DNA: TGTGCCAGTAGTCTCGGGACAGCCCTGGGCTCTGGGGCCAATGTCCTGACTTTC

size: .
V: TRBV5-1
length: 18
D: .
J: TRBJ2-1
CDR3: CASSLDASSGSSYNEQFF
DNA: TGCGCCAGCAGCTTGGATGCTAGCTCGGGATCCTCCTACAATGAGCAGTTCTTC

size: .
V: TRBV27
length: 19
D: TRBD1
J: TRBJ1-6
CDR3: CASSLSVVLAGTVNSPLHF
DNA: TGTGCCAGCAGTTTATCGGTCGTATTAGCAGGGACAGTGAATTCACCCCTCCACTTT

size: .
V: TRBV7-2
length: 16
D: .
J: TRBJ1-3
CDR3: CASSLAGRGSGNTIYF
DNA: TGTGCCAGCAGCTTAGCGGGGAGGGGCTCTGGAAACACCATATATTTT

size: .
V: TRBV27
length: 15
D: TRBD1
J: TRBJ2-7
CDR3: CASRTMTGWDGEQYF
DNA: TGTGCCAGCAGAACTATGACAGGGTGGGACGGCGAGCAGTACTTC

size: .
V: TRBV5-6
length: 17
D: TRBD1
J: TRBJ2-5
CDR3: CASSSTNWTGPGKTQYF
DNA: TGTGCCAGCAGCTCAACAAACTGGACAGGCCCAGGGAAGACCCAGTACTTC

size: .
V: TRBV7-2
length: 17
D: TRBD1
J: TRBJ1-2
CDR3: CASSPRIRDRPSTGYTF
DNA: TGTGCCAGCAGCCCCCGGATTCGGGACAGGCCCTCCACTGGCTACACCTTC

size: .
V: TRBV28
length: 11
D: .
J: TRBJ2-7
CDR3: CASGPRYEQYF
DNA: TGTGCCAGCGGTCCGAGGTACGAGCAGTACTTC

size: .
V: TRBV5-1
length: 18
D: TRBD2
J: TRBJ2-1
CDR3: CASSSMAGLAGNYNEQFF
DNA: TGCGCCAGCAGCTCAATGGCGGGGCTAGCGGGTAACTACAATGAGCAGTTCTTC

size: once
V: TRBV27
length: 17
D: TRBD2
J: TRBJ2-3
CDR3: CASSLRASGTSTDTQYF
DNA: TGTGCCAGCAGTTTAAGGGCCAGCGGGACTAGCACAGATACGCAGTATTTT

size: .
V: TRBV25-1
length: 13
D: .
J: TRBJ1-6
CDR3: CASSENGGRALHF
DNA: TGTGCCAGCAGTGAGAATGGAGGGAGGGCCCTCCACTTT

size: .
V: TRBV19
length: 14
D: .
J: TRBJ2-2
CDR3: CAVARGLNTGELFF
DNA: TGTGCAGTCGCCAGGGGTCTGAACACCGGGGAGCTGTTTTTT

size: .
V: TRBV27
length: 11
D: .
J: TRBJ1-3
CDR3: CASSGGNTIYF
DNA: TGTGCCAGCTCGGGAGGAAACACCATATATTTT

size: .
V: TRBV5-1
length: 15
D: TRBD1
J: TRBJ1-1
CDR3: CASSSWDRERERAFF
DNA: TGCGCCAGCAGCTCGTGGGACAGGGAGAGGGAACGGGCTTTCTTT

size: .
V: TRBV4-2
length: 16
D: TRBD1
J: TRBJ2-4
CDR3: CASSPGQVLAKNIQYF
DNA: TGTGCCAGCAGCCCCGGACAGGTACTAGCCAAAAACATTCAGTACTTC

size: .
V: TRBV18
length: 14
D: .
J: TRBJ1-6
CDR3: CASSFRESDSPLHF
DNA: TGTGCCAGCTCGTTCCGGGAATCAGATTCACCCCTCCACTTT

size: .
V: TRBV28
length: 14
D: .
J: TRBJ2-1
CDR3: CASKTGQPYNEQFF
DNA: TGTGCCAGCAAAACGGGACAACCCTACAATGAGCAGTTCTTC

size: .
V: TRBV30
length: 14
D: .
J: TRBJ2-2
CDR3: CAYGRARNTGELFF
DNA: TGTGCCTATGGGCGGGCCAGGAACACCGGGGAGCTGTTTTTT

size: .
V: TRBV19
length: 15
D: .
J: TRBJ2-7
CDR3: CASSISSAHSYEQYF
DNA: TGTGCCAGTAGTATCTCTAGCGCTCACTCCTACGAGCAGTACTTC